Following are 22 T cell receptor beta chains from one sample sequenced in a study of vaccination and CD4 T cells after COVID-19 (dated by TCRdb to between 2021 and 2024). Libraries were constructed by PCR. TCRdb names Illumina iSeq 100 as the instrument used. DNA from cultured CD4+ T cells was subjected to TCR sequencing with the Oncomine TCR Beta short-read assay at the Johns Hopkins FTIC core. In TCRdb, the public reads were trimmed at Q25 with fastp and aligned with MiXCR, with productive beta chains retained. Duplicate CDR3 protein sequences are folded into a single record with the most common DNA and genes. The table for this sample lists approximately 16,000 distinct CDR3 sequences; approximately 40% of them were counted only once. Approximately 23% of the sample belongs to the ten largest clones. No antigens are known for them. According to the study, the label for this sample's treatment or condition signals: approximately nine-day PBMC culture with coronavirus spike peptide pools or control peptides (ViraFEST assay).

The input for sequencing was CD4+ T cells from blood, cultured in vitro, taken before SARS-CoV-2 vaccination. Source of these receptors: a human donor who received a COVID-19 vaccine.

The V and J genes are TRBV12-3 or TRBV12-4 and TRBJ1-6; 9 nucleotides agree with TRBD1. The CDR3 covers 14 residues. V gave up 6 bases and J gave up 7 bases; unmatched junction bases: 4. The CDR3 nucleotides are TGTGCCAGCAGGGACAGGGGACGAAATTCACCCCTCCACTTT. Translating it yields CASRDRGRNSPLHF.

This clonotype came up a few times. The chain recombines TRBV6-1 with TRBJ1-2, with D possibly being TRBD1 (6 bases). Deletions cut 7 bases from V and 3 bases from J, with 15 bases between. Germline CDR1 reads MNHNS; CDR2 reads SASEGT. This CDR3 spans 14 amino acids. The CDR3 coding sequence is TGTGCCAGCACCCCTCCGGACAGAGACTATGGCTACACCTTC. Translated, it gives CASTPPDRDYGYTF.

The rearrangement joins TRBV29-1 to TRBJ1-2; tentatively, D is TRBD1 (5 bases). Looked up from germline, CDR1 is SQVTM and CDR2 is ANQGSEA. This CDR3 is 14 amino acids long. V lost 5 bases to trimming and J lost 4 bases, with 17 bases between them. The CDR3, as DNA: TGCAGCGTTCTCATCCGTCCAGGGCCCTATGGCTACACCTTC. Protein: CSVLIRPGPYGYTF.

This clonotype turned up a few times. The chain has TRBV5-4 and TRBJ1-6; 7 nucleotides agree with TRBD1. The germline CDR1 and CDR2 sequences are SGHNT and YYREEE (reference sequence). The CDR3 length is 16 residues. V trimming: 4 bases; J trimming: 5 bases; junction bases outside the gene matches: 9. CDR3 amino acids: CASSPQGGYNNSPLHF. As DNA, the CDR3 is TGTGCCAGCAGCCCGCAGGGGGGATATAATAATTCACCCCTCCACTTT.

The chain couples TRBV12-3 or TRBV12-4 to TRBJ2-3; D remains unclear. The CDR3 runs 18 residues. V was trimmed by 3 bases and J by 5 bases, leaving 24 bases between them. CDR3 region: CASSFDIGPPQSKDTQYF. CDR3 coding DNA: TGTGCCAGCAGTTTCGACATCGGGCCTCCCCAGTCAAAAGATACGCAGTATTTT.

The chain employs TRBV6-1 and TRBJ2-3, with D uncertain. Per germline, CDR1 MNHNS and CDR2 SASEGT. V lost 4 bases, J lost 1 base, and 15 bases lay in between. The CDR3 totals 16 residues. CDR3 amino acids: CASSARVPTGTDTQYF. The CDR3, as DNA: TGTGCCAGCAGTGCCAGAGTCCCGACCGGCACAGATACGCAGTATTTT.

The chain combines TRBV20-1 with TRBJ2-5; D is uncertain. This CDR3 spans 14 amino acids. Germline values: CDR1 DFQATT, CDR2 SNEGSKA (reference sequence). The V gene lost 5 bases and the J gene lost 2 bases, with 15 bases spanning the gap. In DNA, the CDR3 is TGCAGTGCTTCCCGAGGAACAGTTCAAGAGACCCAGTACTTC. It encodes CSASRGTVQETQYF.

This sequence joins TRBV3-1 and TRBJ1-5, with 8 bases identical to TRBD1. This CDR3 has 14 residues. Germline V gene lookup returns CDR1 LGHDT and CDR2 YNNKEL (reference sequence). V lost 4 bases, J lost 6 bases, and 5 bases stayed unmatched. CDR3 sequence: CASSRRQGSQPQHF. The CDR3 coding sequence is TGTGCCAGCAGCCGCCGACAGGGGTCTCAGCCCCAGCATTTT.

The rearrangement uses TRBV19 and TRBJ1-6; no definite D call. This CDR3 region has 16 residues. With 7 bases removed from V and 3 bases from J, the gap between germline ends came to 16 bases. Germline-derived CDR1 and CDR2 are LNHDA and SQIVND (reference sequence). The CDR3 DNA is TGTGCCAGTAACCCCTCGGGCAGCCGCTATAATTCACCCCTCCACTTT. Residues: CASNPSGSRYNSPLHF.

V is TRBV7-7 and J is TRBJ2-5; 7 nucleotides align to TRBD1. Germline trimming cut 0 bases from V and 5 bases from J; bases unmatched to any gene: 6. This CDR3 region has 15 residues. Germline values: CDR1 SSHAT, CDR2 FNYEAQ (reference sequence). The CDR3 here is CASSLAQGGWETQYF. CDR3 coding DNA: TGTGCCAGCAGCTTAGCGCAAGGGGGCTGGGAGACCCAGTACTTC.

The sample holds one count of this clonotype. This sequence joins TRBV20-1 and TRBJ2-5; either TRBD1 or TRBD2 may fit D (6 bases each). V lost 5 bases and J 1 base, leaving 11 bases between the germline ends. The CDR3 has 13 amino acids. Germline V gene data show CDR1 as DFQATT and CDR2 as SNEGSKA (reference sequence). CDR3 sequence (DNA): TGCAGTGCTCGAGGGGGGTCCCAAGAGACCCAGTACTTC. Encoded protein: CSARGGSQETQYF.

This sequence joins TRBV6-1 and TRBJ1-1; 8 nucleotides agree with TRBD1. This CDR3 spans 13 amino acids. V shed 6 bases, J shed 3 bases, and the junction held 3 bases outside the gene matches. Per the germline V gene, CDR1 is MNHNS and CDR2 is SASEGT. The chain's CDR3 is CASSSDRDTEAFF. The CDR3 DNA follows: TGTGCCAGCAGCTCGGACAGGGACACTGAAGCTTTCTTT.

The chain is built from TRBV27 and TRBJ1-4; TRBD1 matches 7 bases. This CDR3 has 15 residues. From germline, CDR1 is MNHEY and CDR2 SMNVEV (reference sequence). V lost 5 bases to trimming and J lost 8 bases; unmatched junction nucleotides: 11. DNA for the CDR3: TGTGCCAGCAGTCCGAACAGGGGAGCTTGGGAAAAACTGTTTTTT. This codes for CASSPNRGAWEKLFF.

The chain combines TRBV28 with TRBJ2-7; D is possibly TRBD2 (5 bases). The CDR3 is made up of 14 amino acids. Germline V gives CDR1 MDHEN, CDR2 SYDVKM. Trimming shortened V by 5 bases and J by 3 bases, and 14 bases separated the two germline ends. The CDR3 DNA reads TGTGCCAGCAGTCCACCGGACTTGATCTACGAGCAGTACTTC. It specifies CASSPPDLIYEQYF.

V gene TRBV7-3 combines with J gene TRBJ2-2; the D is unclear. Germline CDR1 is SGHTA and CDR2 is FQGTGA. This CDR3 region has 13 residues. V lost 4 bases, J lost 7 bases, and 10 bases lay in between. In DNA, the CDR3 is TGTGCCAGCAGCTCCCCTCTGGGCGGGGAGCTGTTTTTT. This sequence encodes CASSSPLGGELFF.

The chain uses TRBV7-9 and TRBJ1-1, with D hard to call. CDR3 size: 14 residues. Trimming pared 5 bases from V and 1 base from J, leaving 11 bases between. Germline-derived CDR1 and CDR2 are SEHNR and FQNEAQ (reference sequence). The CDR3, as DNA: TGTGCCAGCAGCGTTCAGTATACGAACACTGAAGCTTTCTTT. This gives the protein CASSVQYTNTEAFF.

V gene TRBV7-6 combines with J gene TRBJ1-1; no clear D gene. V was shortened by 8 bases and J by 7 bases, with 17 bases between the two germline ends. The germline CDR1 and CDR2 sequences are SGHVS and FNYEAQ. This CDR3 has 13 amino acids. The CDR3 DNA follows: TGTGCCAGCTCAAGGAACCGGGAGGTTGAAGCTTTCTTT. It yields the protein CASSRNREVEAFF.

The CDR3 protein is CASSDQGGYSYNEQFF. CDR3 DNA: TGCGCCAGCAGTGACCAGGGGGGCTACTCCTACAATGAGCAGTTCTTC. This chain joins TRBV10-1 and TRBJ2-1; TRBD1 might be the D (7 bases). The length of the CDR3 is 16 residues. The germline V and J ends were trimmed by 3 bases and 0 bases, with 12 bases remaining between them. The germline CDR1 and CDR2 sequences are WNHNN and SYGVQD (reference sequence).

The chain has TRBV25-1 and TRBJ2-7; 9 bases line up with TRBD1. V was clipped by 3 bases and J by 9 bases; unmatched bases: 15. This CDR3 spans 16 amino acids. Germline assignment: CDR1 MGHDK and CDR2 SYGVNS. In DNA, the CDR3 is TGTGCCAGCAGTGACTATTCGACAGGGGGGGACACCCGGCAGTACTTC. Residues: CASSDYSTGGDTRQYF.

In its sample, this clonotype was seen a few times. This sequence joins TRBV10-1 and TRBJ2-7; TRBD2 agrees at 8 bases. Looked up from germline, CDR1 is WNHNN and CDR2 is SYGVQD (reference sequence). Germline trimming cut 0 bases from V and 7 bases from J; bases unmatched to any gene: 5. CDR3 size: 14 residues. The CDR3 loop reads CASSESTERGEQYF. The CDR3 coding sequence is TGCGCCAGCAGTGAGTCGACAGAGCGGGGGGAGCAGTACTTC.

The gene calls are TRBV24-1 and TRBJ2-2; TRBD1 matches at 10 bases. J lost 5 bases, V lost 3 bases, and 11 bases had no gene match. CDR1 and CDR2 from the germline V gene are KGHDR and SFDVKD. There are 18 residues in the CDR3. CDR3 in DNA: TGTGCCACCAGTGATCCCCAGGGACAGGGGAGGTATACCGGGGAGCTGTTTTTT. This gives the protein CATSDPQGQGRYTGELFF.

This rearrangement joins TRBV5-4 to TRBJ1-2, with TRBD1 as a possible D gene (5 bases). The V and J ends lost 4 bases and 8 bases respectively, with 15 bases between them. The length of the CDR3 is 13 residues. Looked up from germline, CDR1 is SGHNT and CDR2 is YYREEE (reference sequence). CDR3 coding DNA: TGTGCCAGCAGCGCCGGACGGGGGACGGGCTACACCTTC. It codes for CASSAGRGTGYTF.